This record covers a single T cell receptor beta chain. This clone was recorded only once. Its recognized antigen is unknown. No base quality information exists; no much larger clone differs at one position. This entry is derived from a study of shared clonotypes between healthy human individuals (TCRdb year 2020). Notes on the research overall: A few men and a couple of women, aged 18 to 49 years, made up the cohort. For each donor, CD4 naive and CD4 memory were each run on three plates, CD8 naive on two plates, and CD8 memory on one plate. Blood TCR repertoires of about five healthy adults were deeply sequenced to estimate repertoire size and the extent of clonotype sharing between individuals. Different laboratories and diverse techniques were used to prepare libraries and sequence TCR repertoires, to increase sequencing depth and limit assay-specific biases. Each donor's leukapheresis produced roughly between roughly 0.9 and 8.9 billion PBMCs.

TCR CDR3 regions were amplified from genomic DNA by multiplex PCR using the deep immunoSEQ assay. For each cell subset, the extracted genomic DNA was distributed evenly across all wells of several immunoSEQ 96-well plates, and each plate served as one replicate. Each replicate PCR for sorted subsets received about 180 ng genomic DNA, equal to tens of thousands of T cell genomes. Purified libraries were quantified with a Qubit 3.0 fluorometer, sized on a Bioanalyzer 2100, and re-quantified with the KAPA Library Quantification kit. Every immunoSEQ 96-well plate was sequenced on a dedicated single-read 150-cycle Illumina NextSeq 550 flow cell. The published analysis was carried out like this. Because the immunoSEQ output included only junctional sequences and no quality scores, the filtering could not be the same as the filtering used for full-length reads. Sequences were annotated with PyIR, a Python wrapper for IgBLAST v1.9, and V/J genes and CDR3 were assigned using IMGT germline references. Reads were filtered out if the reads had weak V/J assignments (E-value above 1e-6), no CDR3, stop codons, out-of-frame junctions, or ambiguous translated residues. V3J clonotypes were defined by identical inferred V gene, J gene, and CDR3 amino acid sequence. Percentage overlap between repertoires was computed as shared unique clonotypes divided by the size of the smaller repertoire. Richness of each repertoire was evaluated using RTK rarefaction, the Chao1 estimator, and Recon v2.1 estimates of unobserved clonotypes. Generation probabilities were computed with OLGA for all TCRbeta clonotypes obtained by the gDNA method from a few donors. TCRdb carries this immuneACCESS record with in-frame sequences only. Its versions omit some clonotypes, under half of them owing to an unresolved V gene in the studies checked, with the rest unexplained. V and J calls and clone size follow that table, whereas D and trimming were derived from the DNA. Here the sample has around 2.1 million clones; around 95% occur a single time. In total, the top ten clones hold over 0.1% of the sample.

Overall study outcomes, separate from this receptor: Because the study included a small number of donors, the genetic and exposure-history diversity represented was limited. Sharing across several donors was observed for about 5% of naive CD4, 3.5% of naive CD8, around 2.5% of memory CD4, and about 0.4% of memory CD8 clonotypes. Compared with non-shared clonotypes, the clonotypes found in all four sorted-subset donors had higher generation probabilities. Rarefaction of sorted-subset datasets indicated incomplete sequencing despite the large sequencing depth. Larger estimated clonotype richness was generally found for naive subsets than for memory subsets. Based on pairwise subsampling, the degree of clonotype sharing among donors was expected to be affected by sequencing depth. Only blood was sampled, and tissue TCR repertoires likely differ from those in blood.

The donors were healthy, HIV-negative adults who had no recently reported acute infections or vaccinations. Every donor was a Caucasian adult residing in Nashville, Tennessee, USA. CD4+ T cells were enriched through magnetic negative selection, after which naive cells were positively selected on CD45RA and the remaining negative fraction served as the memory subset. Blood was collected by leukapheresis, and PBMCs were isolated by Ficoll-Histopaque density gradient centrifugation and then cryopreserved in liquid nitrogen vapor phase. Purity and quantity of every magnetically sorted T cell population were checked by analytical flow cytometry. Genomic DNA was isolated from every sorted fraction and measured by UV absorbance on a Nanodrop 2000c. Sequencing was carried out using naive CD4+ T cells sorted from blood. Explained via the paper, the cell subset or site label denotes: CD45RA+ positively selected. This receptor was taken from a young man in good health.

The base sequence is TGTGCCAGCAGCCCAGGACGCACAGATACGCAGTATTTT. Its translation reads: CASSPGRTDTQYF. The rearranged chain carries TRBV7-9 and TRBJ2-3; the D gene is unclear. Looking up the germline V gene (reference sequence) yields CDR1 SEHNR and CDR2 FQNEAQ. The CDR3 goes from the cysteine to the phenylalanine over 13 residues. Solely the CDR3 DNA is kept, with 39 bases framed from the first base. At the junction V is shortened by 5 bases and J by 1 base, with 7 bases in between.